These T cell receptor beta chains were read from a single sample in a study of T cells in Graves' hyperthyroidism and ophthalmopathy. MiXCR, run by TCRdb on the multiplex PCR reads, gives a single entry per CDR3 protein. The profile shows about 380,000 distinct CDR3 sequences, 14% of them singletons. The source material was blood. These receptors came from a woman aged 55 to 70 with Graves' hyperthyroidism. Both conserved end residues are part of each CDR3. D genes are given only for firm matches. Only part of the rows carry a size: once, few, many, or a class if the clone is expanded.

D gene: NA; J gene: TRBJ1-6; clone size: many; V gene: TRBV5-6; CDR3 protein: CASSVAGLKVTLHF; CDR3 DNA: TGTGCCAGCAGCGTGGCCGGGCTCAAGGTCACCCTCCACTTT
D gene: NA; J gene: TRBJ2-3; clone size: many; V gene: TRBV18; CDR3 protein: CASSQGADTQYF; CDR3 DNA: TGTGCCAGCTCACAGGGTGCAGATACGCAGTATTTT
D gene: NA; J gene: TRBJ2-7; clone size: NA; V gene: TRBV11-3; CDR3 protein: CASSLRLYEQYF; CDR3 DNA: TGTGCCAGCAGCCTAAGACTCTACGAGCAGTACTTC
D gene: TRBD2; J gene: TRBJ2-2; clone size: many; V gene: TRBV7-8; CDR3 protein: CASRGWASGGSNTGELFF; CDR3 DNA: TGTGCCAGCAGAGGTTGGGCTAGCGGGGGCTCGAACACCGGGGAGCTGTTTTTT
D gene: TRBD1; J gene: TRBJ2-3; clone size: many; V gene: TRBV3-1; CDR3 protein: CASSNRGDTQYF; CDR3 DNA: TGTGCCAGCAGTAACAGGGGGGATACGCAGTATTTT
D gene: TRBD2; J gene: TRBJ2-3; clone size: many; V gene: TRBV5-1; CDR3 protein: CASSTKLAGAGDTQYF; CDR3 DNA: TGCGCCAGCAGCACCAAACTAGCGGGAGCGGGAGATACGCAGTATTTT
D gene: TRBD1; J gene: TRBJ1-1; clone size: NA; V gene: TRBV4-1; CDR3 protein: CASSLQSDRATEAFF; CDR3 DNA: TGCGCCAGCAGCCTCCAATCGGACAGGGCTACTGAAGCTTTCTTT
D gene: TRBD1; J gene: TRBJ2-1; clone size: many; V gene: TRBV20-1; CDR3 protein: CSVRITGDNEQFF; CDR3 DNA: TGCAGTGTAAGGATAACAGGGGACAATGAGCAGTTCTTC
D gene: TRBD1; J gene: TRBJ1-4; clone size: many; V gene: TRBV7-9; CDR3 protein: CASSGQGPSEKLFF; CDR3 DNA: TGTGCCAGCAGCGGACAGGGCCCGTCTGAAAAACTGTTTTTT
D gene: NA; J gene: TRBJ2-7; clone size: many; V gene: TRBV4-1; CDR3 protein: CASSHKTHGGAYEQYF; CDR3 DNA: TGCGCCAGCAGCCATAAAACCCACGGGGGAGCCTACGAGCAGTACTTC
D gene: TRBD1; J gene: TRBJ1-2; clone size: NA; V gene: TRBV7-2; CDR3 protein: CASSPGQGFGYTF; CDR3 DNA: TGTGCCAGCAGCCCGGGACAGGGTTTTGGCTACACCTTC
D gene: TRBD1; J gene: TRBJ2-7; clone size: NA; V gene: TRBV20-1; CDR3 protein: CSATPGQGYEQYF; CDR3 DNA: TGCAGTGCTACCCCGGGACAGGGATACGAGCAGTACTTC